This T cell receptor (beta chain) was observed in a study of blood T cells in healthy people across ages. Findings and limits, study-wide: Diversity was estimated from one million T cells, and these estimates were considered underestimates. Higher naive T cell percentage went strongly together with higher TCR beta diversity. A roughly linear age-dependent decrease characterized TCR beta diversity per million T cells.

The use of a sample-barcoded 5' primer and a J-beta primer mix characterized a second PCR of roughly 7 to 11 cycles. MiXCR, applied by TCRdb to the 5' RACE reads, yields one record per CDR3 protein. In the table there are about 1.4 million distinct CDR3 sequences, around 59% of which are singletons. Comments on this clonotype: Its antigen is as yet unknown.

The germline V gene has CDR1 MNHNY and CDR2 SVGAGI (reference sequence). There are 16 residues in the CDR3. V trimming: 6 bases; J trimming: 7 bases; junction bases outside the gene matches: 13. The clonotype originates from a man between 18 and 35 years old in good health. The sequencing sample was made of blood. V usage is TRBV6-6 and J usage is TRBJ2-2; 8 bases agree with TRBD2. The CDR3 DNA sequence: TGTGCCAGCAGCCCCGTTGATAGCGGGGATGACGGGGAGCTGTTTTTT. As protein: CASSPVDSGDDGELFF.